The 5 T cell receptor beta chains below all came from one sample that was sequenced in a study of blood T cell repertoires in COVID-19. Measured with immunoSEQ multiplex PCR; TCRdb has only the in-frame clones, and not every one. Of roughly 390,000 clones listed, 85% are singletons. Material for sequencing was peripheral blood. The receptors come from a woman aged 18-30 years with acute or convalescent COVID-19.

V usage is TRBV5-4 and J usage is TRBJ2-1; TRBD2 is a possible D gene (5 bases). The CDR3 is 16 amino acids. With 3 bases removed from V and 0 bases from J, the gap between germline ends came to 13 bases. CDR1 is SGHNT and CDR2 is YYREEE in the germline V gene (reference sequence). The CDR3 is CASSSYGGSSYNEQFF. CDR3 nucleotide sequence: TGTGCCAGCAGCTCGTACGGAGGTAGCTCCTACAATGAGCAGTTCTTC.

This clone has a single count. This sequence joins TRBV9 and TRBJ2-1; 8 nucleotides agree with TRBD2. V lost 7 bases to trimming and J lost 6 bases; unmatched junction nucleotides: 6. Germline CDR1 and CDR2: SGDLS and YYNGEE. This CDR3 has 13 residues. In DNA, the CDR3 is TGTGCCAGCCGGGGGGGATCCCGCAATGAGCAGTTCTTC. As protein: CASRGGSRNEQFF. The full variable domain, in which reference TRBV9 and TRBJ2-1 provide the parts outside the CDR3, is DSGVTQTPKHLITATGQRVTLRCSPRSGDLSVYWYQQSLDQGLQFLIQYYNGEERAKGNILERFSAQQFPDLHSELNLSSLELGDSALYFCASRGGSRNEQFFGPGTRLTVL.

The chain employs TRBV6-5 and TRBJ1-2, with 7 bases lining up with TRBD1. The CDR3 has 13 residues. The V and J ends lost 6 bases and 8 bases, in that order; junction bases with no gene match: 9. The germline gives CDR1 MNHEY, CDR2 SVGAGI. CDR3: CASRNRGAQGYTF. Here the CDR3 DNA reads TGTGCCAGCAGGAACAGGGGAGCTCAAGGCTACACCTTC.

Written as DNA, the CDR3 is TGTGCCAGCAGTGAGTGGCGGGGGAGCTCCTACGAGCAGTACTTC. It yields the protein CASSEWRGSSYEQYF. The chain uses TRBV6-1 and TRBJ2-7; 7 bases fit TRBD2. There are 15 residues in the CDR3. V was clipped by 3 bases and J by 0 bases; unmatched bases: 5. Germline V gene data show CDR1 as MNHNS and CDR2 as SASEGT.

This clone was detected once. The rearrangement uses TRBV28 and TRBJ2-2; 10 bases are a match to TRBD1. This CDR3 region has 15 residues. The germline CDR1 and CDR2 sequences are MDHEN and SYDVKM. V was clipped by 6 bases and J by 7 bases; unmatched bases: 8. CDR3 coding DNA: TGTGCCAGCAGCCAGGGACAGGGGAGGAACGGGGAGCTGTTTTTT. As protein: CASSQGQGRNGELFF.